A single sample gave rise to the 9 T cell receptor beta chains below, sequenced in a study of long-term antiretroviral therapy in people with HIV. The immunoSEQ assay was v3.0, run at survey level. Libraries were prepared by immunoSEQ multiplex PCR; TCRdb keeps only in-frame clonotypes and omits some of them. The repertoire holds tens of thousands of clones, with 90% to 95% as singletons. The material was unsorted PBMCs, obtained 3.7 years after starting antiretroviral therapy. These receptors came from a woman between 45 and 65 years old with HIV.

This chain uses TRBV7-9 with TRBJ1-4; the D is unclear. V was clipped by 1 base and J by 0 bases, with 6 bases between them. Germline V gives CDR1 SEHNR, CDR2 FQNEAQ (reference sequence). CDR3 length: 15 amino acids. The CDR3 coding sequence is TGTGCCAGCAGCTTAGGGGCTGCAACTAATGAAAAACTGTTTTTT. This encodes CASSLGAATNEKLFF.

This clone appeared a single time. This rearrangement joins TRBV30 to TRBJ2-1, with unresolved D. The ends were cut back, 5 bases at V and 2 bases at J, with 4 bases in the middle. This CDR3 contains 11 residues. Germline CDR1 reads GTSNPN; CDR2 reads SVGIG (reference sequence). CDR3 coding DNA: TGTGCCTGGGGGCCCTACAATGAGCAGTTCTTC. Amino acids: CAWGPYNEQFF.

The chain carries TRBV19 and TRBJ1-5; D is undetermined. Germline V gene data show CDR1 as LNHDA and CDR2 as SQIVND (reference sequence). The CDR3 extends over 15 amino acids. Trimming took 6 bases from V and 4 from J, leaving 16 bases between them. This CDR3 reads CASSIPLAKNQPQHF. For the CDR3, the DNA is TGTGCCAGTAGCATACCTCTTGCGAAAAATCAGCCCCAGCATTTT. The full variable domain, completed using reference TRBV19 and TRBJ1-5, is DGGITQSPKYLFRKEGQNVTLSCEQNLNHDAMYWYRQDPGQGLRLIYYSQIVNDFQKGDIAEGYSVSREKKESFPLTVTSAQKNPTAFYLCASSIPLAKNQPQHFGDGTRLSIL.

V and J are TRBV7-8 and TRBJ2-3, with unresolved D. Deletions cut 5 bases from V and 2 bases from J, with 5 bases between. The CDR3 has 12 amino acids. Looked up from germline, CDR1 is SGHVS and CDR2 is FQNEAQ. The CDR3 region is CASSPYTDTQYF. The CDR3 DNA follows: TGTGCCAGCAGCCCTTACACAGATACGCAGTATTTT. Supplemented by reference TRBV7-8 and TRBJ2-3, the full variable domain reads GAGVSQSPRYKVAKRGQDVALRCDPISGHVSLFWYQQALGQGPEFLTYFQNEAQLDKSGLPSDRFFAERPEGSVSTLKIQRTQQEDSAVYLCASSPYTDTQYFGPGTRLTVL.

The chain recombines TRBV7-9 with TRBJ1-4, with unresolved D. V gave up 2 bases and J gave up 5 bases, with 3 bases separating them. Germline V gene data show CDR1 as SEHNR and CDR2 as FQNEAQ (reference sequence). The CDR3 is 12 residues long. The CDR3 is CASSLPNEKLFF. The DNA for the CDR3 is TGTGCCAGCAGCTTACCCAATGAAAAACTGTTTTTT.

This chain links TRBV7-9 with TRBJ2-2; the D is unclear. With 5 bases removed from V and 5 bases from J, the gap between germline ends came to 21 bases. This CDR3 has 17 amino acids. Looked up from germline, CDR1 is SEHNR and CDR2 is FQNEAQ (reference sequence). CDR3 in DNA: TGTGCCAGCAGCCCCTATCCGGACCTTCAAATGACCGGGGAGCTGTTTTTT. This translates into CASSPYPDLQMTGELFF.

The gene calls are TRBV6-1 and TRBJ1-2, with D uncertain. The CDR3 has 13 amino acids. Germline lookup yields CDR1 MNHNS and CDR2 SASEGT. V was trimmed by 2 bases and J by 4 bases, leaving 8 bases between them. This CDR3 reads CASSERRIYGYTF. CDR3 DNA sequence: TGTGCCAGCAGTGAACGACGTATCTATGGCTACACCTTC.

The chain is built from TRBV6-1 and TRBJ2-7, with TRBD2 as a possible D gene (6 bases). The CDR3 consists of 14 residues. CDR1 is MNHNS, CDR2 SASEGT, per germline. V lost 10 bases and J lost 4, with 20 bases in between. CDR3 residues: CATRLAGTGYEQYF. Here the CDR3 DNA reads TGTGCCACTAGGCTGGCGGGGACGGGATACGAGCAGTACTTC.

The chain couples TRBV13 to TRBJ2-1; D is possibly TRBD1 (6 bases). Per the germline V gene, CDR1 is PRHDT and CDR2 is FYEKMQ (reference sequence). V was trimmed by 0 bases and J by 6 bases, leaving 9 bases between them. The CDR3 consists of 14 residues. CDR3 sequence (DNA): TGTGCCAGCAGCTTAGGCCGACAGGCCAATGAGCAGTTCTTC. It specifies CASSLGRQANEQFF.